The text below deals with one TCR beta chain. This clone's antigen is unknown. The input lacks base qualities; no much larger clone sits a single base away. This sample's time point label indicates: week 35, safety follow-up. Each vaccine dose was 300 ug of a 20-mer mutant IDH1 peptide in Montanide, given subcutaneously with topical imiquimod. Patients received eight vaccinations in weeks 1, 3, 5, 7, 11, 15, 19 and 23, corresponding to visits V03 through V10. All donors had newly diagnosed IDH1-mutant astrocytomas of WHO grade 3 or 4 that showed loss of nuclear ATRX. The samples were drawn from NOA16, a multicentre, single-arm, open-label phase I trial in Germany that tested a mutant IDH1 peptide vaccine in humans for the first time. The DNeasy Blood and Tissue Kit was used to extract genomic DNA from EDTA blood for TCRB sequencing. The germline V gene encodes CDR1 SGHTA and CDR2 FQGNSA. Including the terminal cysteine and phenylalanine, the CDR3 comprises 15 residues. The CDR3 DNA has 45 bases and is translated from base 1. Trimming accounts for 5 bases at V and 3 bases at J, while the number of junction bases matched to no gene is 7.

This specimen belongs to a study of a mutant IDH1 vaccine in newly diagnosed glioma (dated by TCRdb to 2020 to 2023). About the investigation overall: Vaccination began 4-6 weeks after radiotherapy alone, or alongside temozolomide cycles in the chemotherapy-containing groups. Of the approximately 33 treated patients, around 62% were male and around 38% were female, and a mean age of about 37 years was recorded. Prior to enrollment, standard therapy consisting of radiotherapy alone, temozolomide alone, or radiochemotherapy with temozolomide had been administered to patients, with the combination being received by most patients. The week-35 safety follow-up took place at visit V12, and the week-47 end of study took place at visit V13. Peripheral blood was drawn at six visits: V03 (baseline), V05, V07, V10, V12 and V13. Longitudinal TCRB deep sequencing was performed for 20 to 25 treated patients wherever samples were available for exploratory analyses. General conclusions and limits of the study: PBMC samples for TCRB deep sequencing were selected based on availability. According to the authors, sample limitations meant that analyses of patient blood samples could not be reproduced. Across multiple MHC alleles, vaccine-induced immune responses were seen in around 93% of patients. Pseudoprogression seemed to be unrelated to changes in the top peripheral T cell clonotypes found by TCRB sequencing.

The library was prepared using the immunoSEQ multiplex PCR assay. Rearranged TCR beta chain sequences were amplified using the hsTCRB Kit according to the manufacturer's protocol. An Illumina MiSeq was used to sequence the TCRB libraries. Concerning the study's data processing: Demultiplexing, trimming and gene mapping were performed with the kit vendor's proprietary platform. TCRdb took over this immuneACCESS table, retaining in-frame rearrangements with V and J assigned. Such tables are incomplete; in checked studies, under half of the missing clones stem from an unresolved V gene, and the remainder is unexplained. V and J calls and clone size come straight from that table; D and trimming were deduced from the DNA. The sample contains 25,000 to 30,000 clones, around 76% of them found a single time. The top ten clonotypes cover approximately 8% of the sample.

Material: PBMCs, obtained from a glioma patient whose treatment included an IDH1 peptide vaccine. The clonotype was recovered from a man in his fifties or sixties with glioma. The sequence is built from TRBV7-2 and TRBJ2-5; a stretch of 9 junction bases matches TRBD2. CDR3 protein: CASSSLAGKEETQYF. The nucleotide sequence reads as follows: TGTGCCAGCAGCAGTCTAGCGGGGAAGGAAGAGACCCAGTACTTC.